This T cell receptor (beta chain) emerged from a study of T cells in localized non-small cell lung cancer. Method: immunoSEQ multiplex PCR; TCRdb's copy keeps in-frame clones and lacks some. Here the sample spans roughly 25,000 clones, 80% to 85% being singletons. Germline values: CDR1 SGHNT, CDR2 YYREEE (reference sequence). V lost 3 bases and J 0 bases, leaving 4 bases between the germline ends. CDR3 length equals 13 residues. To note about this clone: Antigen unknown.

Findings and limits, study-wide: Appearance in adjacent lung was seen for a median around 55 of the top 100 tumor clones. Sequencing involved a lone tumor region, leaving heterogeneity possible. In uninvolved adjacent lung, T cell clonality reached its highest value, exceeding tumor.

This receptor was taken from a man aged 40-75 years with stage II lung adenocarcinoma. The chain recombines TRBV5-4 with TRBJ2-1; D unresolved. The source was PBMCs, collected before any cancer treatment. As DNA, the CDR3 is TGTGCCAGCAGCTGGAGCTCCTACAATGAGCAGTTCTTC. This gives the protein CASSWSSYNEQFF.